This T cell receptor beta chain derives from a study of lymphopenia after photon versus proton radiotherapy. Concerning this clone: The target antigen is unknown. Given the absence of the conserved phenylalanine or tryptophan at the CDR3 end, a read error is likely.

Sequenced by immunoSEQ multiplex PCR; TCRdb stores in-frame clones only, minus some. The sample has roughly 58,000 clones; roughly 90% are singletons. Study results and limitations: Under photons, naive T cells and diversity fell while effector/memory populations rose. A bigger post-nadir fall in TCR diversity correlated inversely with survival time in deceased patients. After the lymphocyte nadir, photon-treated repertoires showed oligoclonal expansion, especially of CD8+ Temra cells.

Material: peripheral blood, obtained from a patient treated with proton-based radiotherapy. This clonotype was obtained from an elderly man with esophageal cancer.

CDR3 nucleotides: TGCGCCAGCAGCTTGACCCTGACAGGTGGGTCCTACGAGCAGTACCTC. Its protein product is CASSLTLTGGSYEQYL. The chain links TRBV5-1 to TRBJ2-7, with D possibly matching TRBD1 (6 bases). The germline gives CDR1 SGHRS, CDR2 YFSETQ. CDR3 length: 16 amino acids. V shed 1 base and J shed 1 base, with 15 bases lying between them.